One T cell receptor (beta chain) is described in this entry. V lost 4 bases, J lost 15 bases, and 12 bases stayed unmatched. Germline CDR1 reads SQVTM; CDR2 reads ANQGSEA. The CDR3 totals 12 residues. Everyone who took part was roughly 18 to 89 years old, and they came from 24 US areas. The protocol was immunoSEQ multiplex PCR, while the TCRdb copy is restricted to in-frame clones and leaves out a portion. The sample has hundreds of thousands of clones; over 75% are singletons. The sample is drawn from a study of blood T cell repertoires in COVID-19. Study as a whole: Researchers got acute and convalescent COVID-19 samples from the United States, Italy and Spain.

The material sequenced was PBMCs or T cells enriched from blood (not recorded which). This TCR derives from a man aged 25 to 40 with acute COVID-19. The chain couples TRBV29-1 to TRBJ2-1; 7 bases align to TRBD1. Written as DNA, the CDR3 is TGCAGCGTTGGGAACCCACCGGGACAGCCGTTCTTC. Protein: CSVGNPPGQPFF.